The entry that follows covers one TCR beta chain sequence. Its antigen remains unknown. Semi-nested PCR with Nested Universal Primer A followed constant-region reverse priming of full-length variable regions. TCRdb independently ran MiXCR on the 5' RACE reads; one entry per CDR3 protein. The sample lists around 52,000 distinct CDR3 sequences, 28% occurring once. Losses at the gene ends were 0 bases for V and 6 bases for J; bases not matched to a gene: 8. The CDR3 is 15 residues long. Germline V gene data show CDR1 as DFQATT and CDR2 as SNEGSKA (reference sequence). Study-level points and caveats: Tumor memory CD4+ T cell TCR gene usage was found to cluster with blood and lymph node memory CD4+ cells and with lymph node naive CD4+ cells.

The memory fraction was CD4+CD45RO+CD25- cells. Sequencing used tumor-infiltrating memory CD4+ T cells sorted from the breast tumor. The subset here: memory CD4+ T cells, CD4+CD45RO+CD25-. The chain uses TRBV20-1 and TRBJ2-5; TRBD2 agrees at 9 bases. The sequence was obtained from a female donor with breast cancer. In DNA, the CDR3 is TGCAGTGCTAGAGAAGCGATTAGCGGGAGTCAGACCCAGTACTTC. Translated, it gives CSAREAISGSQTQYF.